Shown below are 17 T cell receptor beta chains from a single sample sequenced in a study of T cells in Graves' hyperthyroidism and ophthalmopathy. Authors of the study amplified TCR beta CDR3 regions from RNA transcripts. HTBI primers drove first-round RT-PCR of the TCR CDR3. Each CDR3 protein gets one entry after TCRdb re-called the multiplex PCR reads with MiXCR. This table holds hundreds of thousands of distinct CDR3 sequences, around 20% found once. Sequencing input: blood. Source of these receptors: a woman between 50 and 59 years old with Graves' hyperthyroidism that later progressed to Graves' ophthalmopathy.

This clonotype came up a few times. The chain employs TRBV6-5 and TRBJ1-1, with 7 nucleotides matching TRBD1. Germline CDR1 reads MNHEY; CDR2 reads SVGAGI. With V trimmed by 0 bases and J by 5 bases, 6 bases remained unmatched. The CDR3 is 15 amino acids. The CDR3 coding sequence is TGTGCCAGCAGTTACTCGACCTCAGGGGGGACTGAAGCTTTCTTT. This codes for CASSYSTSGGTEAFF.

There are many counts of this clonotype. The chain has TRBV2 and TRBJ2-3; D is possibly TRBD2 (7 bases). The germline CDR1 and CDR2 sequences are SNHLY and FYNNEI. The CDR3 is made up of 15 amino acids. Trimming stripped 0 bases from V and 7 bases from J, with 14 bases between. DNA for the CDR3: TGTGCCAGCAGTGAAGCGGGGGGGCTCAGGTATACGCAGTATTTT. This sequence encodes CASSEAGGLRYTQYF.

This clonotype came up many times. The V gene is TRBV6-5, the J gene TRBJ1-5; D possibly corresponds to TRBD1 (5 bases). The CDR3 sequence is 14 residues long. Trimming pared 2 bases from V and 0 bases from J, leaving 5 bases between. The germline V gene has CDR1 MNHEY and CDR2 SVGAGI. The CDR3 sequence is CASSYGGSNQPQHF. The CDR3 DNA reads TGTGCCAGCAGTTACGGGGGTAGCAATCAGCCCCAGCATTTT.

In its sample, this clonotype was seen many times. The chain links TRBV12-3 or TRBV12-4 to TRBJ1-1; the D is unclear. V lost 3 bases and J 9 bases, leaving 14 bases between the germline ends. The CDR3 has 13 amino acids. The CDR3 bases are TGTGCCAGCAGTTTTATTTACAACGACCAAGCTTTCTTT. Translated, it gives CASSFIYNDQAFF.

This clonotype appeared many times. This chain joins TRBV24-1 and TRBJ2-1, with 12 nucleotides matching TRBD2. The trim removed 3 bases at V and 7 bases at J, leaving 9 bases unmatched. Germline assignment: CDR1 KGHDR and CDR2 SFDVKD. There are 17 residues in the CDR3. The CDR3 DNA reads TGTGCCACCAGTGATCTCTCCCTAGCGGGGGGGCAGAATGAGCAGTTCTTC. The encoded protein is CATSDLSLAGGQNEQFF.

There are a few counts of this clonotype. CDR3 DNA sequence: TGTGCCAGCAGCTTTAGCGGGGGGGACCCTCGAGGGGTGTACAATGAGCAGTTCTTC. Protein sequence: CASSFSGGDPRGVYNEQFF. The chain carries TRBV11-2 and TRBJ2-1; 11 nucleotides align to TRBD2. The junction had 14 bases not matched to a gene; V was cut back by 3 bases and J by 4 bases. The CDR3 contains 19 residues. Germline V gene lookup returns CDR1 SGHAT and CDR2 FQNNGV.

The rearrangement joins TRBV6-9 to TRBJ2-3; 11 bases map to TRBD2. The length of the CDR3 is 19 residues. The ends lost 3 bases at V and 0 bases at J; junction bases unmatched: 11. CDR1 is MNHGY, CDR2 SVAAGI, per germline. This chain's CDR3 is CASSYYPSGGRASTDTQYF. The CDR3, as DNA: TGTGCCAGCAGTTACTACCCTAGCGGGGGGCGGGCTAGCACAGATACGCAGTATTTT.

This clonotype has just one count. The rearrangement links TRBV5-1 to TRBJ1-2; the D is unclear. Germline CDR1 SGHRS, CDR2 YFSETQ. The CDR3 is 13 residues long. The germline V and J ends were trimmed by 0 bases and 6 bases, with 9 bases remaining between them. The CDR3 sequence: CASSLAGSDGYTF. Written as DNA, the CDR3 is TGCGCCAGCAGCTTGGCAGGTTCCGATGGCTACACCTTC.

This clonotype was seen only a few times. The chain joins TRBV9 to TRBJ2-1; 7 nucleotides agree with TRBD1. V was pared by 4 bases and J by 0 bases, with 7 bases of the junction left unmatched. The CDR3 loop spans 16 amino acids. Per germline, CDR1 SGDLS and CDR2 YYNGEE. The CDR3 region has the DNA TGTGCCAGCAGCCCTCAACGGACAGGCTCCTACAATGAGCAGTTCTTC. This codes for CASSPQRTGSYNEQFF.

Many counts were recorded for this clonotype. The chain recombines TRBV7-2 with TRBJ2-7; D is uncertain. V was cut by 4 bases and J by 3 bases, with 10 bases left in between. In germline, CDR1 is SGHTA, CDR2 FQGNSA. The CDR3 sequence is 13 residues long. CDR3 sequence reads: CASSSDAYYEQYF. The CDR3 DNA reads TGTGCCAGCAGCTCCGACGCCTACTACGAGCAGTACTTC.

This clonotype was counted once. A much more abundant neighbour one base away suggests this may be a read error. The chain uses TRBV2 and TRBJ1-5; D call uncertain. Trimming left V 4 bases short and J 0 bases short, with 19 bases between. CDR1 is SNHLY and CDR2 is FYNNEI in the germline V gene. The CDR3 runs to 18 residues. The CDR3 DNA is TGTGCCAGCAGTGGAACGGTCCAGCGGTGGGGTAGCAATCAGCCCCAGCATTTT. It is translated as CASSGTVQRWGSNQPQHF.

This clonotype was seen only a few times. The chain links TRBV5-1 to TRBJ2-7; 7 bases agree with TRBD1. J gave up 7 bases and V 4 bases, and 8 bases lay outside the gene matches. The germline gives CDR1 SGHRS, CDR2 YFSETQ. The CDR3 sequence is 13 residues long. CDR3 sequence (DNA): TGCGCCAGCAGCGTGGACAGGACCATAGAGCAGTACTTC. Residues: CASSVDRTIEQYF.

This clonotype has a handful of counts. The rearrangement joins TRBV28 to TRBJ1-1; a weak D match, TRBD1 (5 bases). Germline assignment: CDR1 MDHEN and CDR2 SYDVKM. The ends were cut back, 7 bases at V and 10 bases at J, with 16 bases in the middle. The length of the CDR3 is 12 residues. CDR3 sequence: CASTGGNRPAFF. In DNA form, the CDR3 reads TGTGCCAGCACGGGGGGGAACAGGCCAGCTTTCTTT.

This clonotype came up many times. The chain employs TRBV7-9 and TRBJ2-2, with D perhaps TRBD1 (5 bases). V dropped 4 bases and J dropped 6 bases, with 18 bases sitting between them. This CDR3 spans 16 amino acids. CDR1 and CDR2 from the germline V gene are SEHNR and FQNEAQ (reference sequence). The CDR3 DNA is TGTGCCAGCAGCTCTTCCACAGGTGCCATGTCCGGGGAGCTGTTTTTT. As protein: CASSSSTGAMSGELFF. Full variable domain (rest looked up from reference TRBV7-9 and TRBJ2-2): DTGVSQNPRHKITKRGQNVTFRCDPISEHNRLYWYRQTLGQGPEFLTYFQNEAQLEKSRLLSDRFSAERPKGSFSTLEIQRTEQGDSAMYLCASSSSTGAMSGELFFGEGSRLTVL.

This clonotype was seen repeatedly, ten times or more. The V and J genes are TRBV9 and TRBJ1-1; D might be TRBD1 (5 bases). Germline V gene sequence: CDR1 SGDLS, CDR2 YYNGEE. The CDR3 is made up of 15 amino acids. V lost 0 bases to trimming and J lost 1 base, with 10 bases between them. The CDR3 DNA sequence: TGTGCCAGCAGCGTAGGAGAGGGGTGGAACACTGAAGCTTTCTTT. Translated: CASSVGEGWNTEAFF.

This clonotype was detected ten times or more. The chain employs TRBV12-3 or TRBV12-4 and TRBJ1-5; unclear D gene. Trimming cost V 6 bases and J 4 bases, with 19 bases left between them. This CDR3 contains 16 residues. CDR3 region: CASSPPRAKGNQPQHF. CDR3 nucleotide sequence: TGTGCCAGCAGCCCCCCCCGGGCCAAGGGAAATCAGCCCCAGCATTTT.

The chain uses TRBV11-2 and TRBJ2-7, with TRBD1 as a possible D gene (6 bases). The CDR3 covers 16 residues. In germline, CDR1 is SGHAT, CDR2 FQNNGV. V was clipped by 5 bases and J by 0 bases, with 17 bases between them. The CDR3 region has the DNA TGTGCCAGCAGCCTTATAGGGGACACCACCTCCTACGAGCAGTACTTC. This translates into CASSLIGDTTSYEQYF. The full variable domain, rest sourced from reference TRBV11-2 and TRBJ2-7, is EAGVAQSPRYKIIEKRQSVAFWCNPISGHATLYWYQQILGQGPKLLIQFQNNGVVDDSQLPKDRFSAERLKGVDSTLKIQPAKLEDSAVYLCASSLIGDTTSYEQYFGPGTRLTVT.